These 27 T cell receptor beta chains came from one sample sequenced in a study of blood T cell repertoires in COVID-19. TCRdb keeps only in-frame clones here, not all; method: immunoSEQ multiplex PCR. Seen here are fewer than 400,000 clones, 85% to 90% observed once, and the top ten hold 1.7%. The sequenced material came from PBMCs or T cells enriched from blood (not recorded which). These receptors all come from a woman under 40 who had recovered from COVID-19.

This clone has only one observation. The chain carries TRBV5-6 and TRBJ2-7; perhaps TRBD2 as D (6 bases). Trimming took 4 bases from V and 6 from J, leaving 14 bases between them. In germline, CDR1 is SGHDT, CDR2 YYEEEE. The CDR3 runs to 13 residues. CDR3 DNA sequence: TGTGCCAGCAGCCCCGGGCGGGACCGCGAGCAGTACTTC. This encodes CASSPGRDREQYF.

V is TRBV9 and J is TRBJ2-7, with TRBD1 matching over 11 bases. This CDR3 region has 14 residues. J gave up 4 bases and V 3 bases, and 3 bases lay outside the gene matches. Germline values: CDR1 SGDLS, CDR2 YYNGEE. The CDR3 reads CASSEGQGVYEQYF. The CDR3 DNA reads as TGTGCCAGCAGCGAGGGACAGGGGGTATACGAGCAGTACTTC. The full variable domain, its missing parts supplied by reference TRBV9 and TRBJ2-7, is DSGVTQTPKHLITATGQRVTLRCSPRSGDLSVYWYQQSLDQGLQFLIQYYNGEERAKGNILERFSAQQFPDLHSELNLSSLELGDSALYFCASSEGQGVYEQYFGPGTRLTVT.

This clone was recorded many times. This rearrangement joins TRBV5-4 to TRBJ2-1; TRBD2 agrees at 7 bases. The CDR3 consists of 16 residues. J lost 3 bases, V lost 2 bases, and 8 bases had no gene match. Germline loops: CDR1 SGHNT, CDR2 YYREEE (reference sequence). CDR3 coding DNA: TGTGCCAGCAGCTTCTCGAGGACTAGTGACTACAATGAGCAGTTCTTC. Protein sequence: CASSFSRTSDYNEQFF.

The CDR3 sequence: CASSIGGQASPQQYF. The CDR3 DNA sequence: TGTGCCAGTAGTATAGGGGGACAGGCCTCCCCACAGCAGTACTTC. V is TRBV19 and J is TRBJ2-7, with 8 bases matching TRBD1. Germline trimming cut 1 base from V and 8 bases from J; bases unmatched to any gene: 10. The CDR3 loop spans 15 amino acids. From germline, CDR1 is LNHDA and CDR2 SQIVND (reference sequence).

Regarding this clone: The identical CDR3 is also encoded by other nucleotide sequences in the sample. V is TRBV19 and J is TRBJ2-7, with D possibly TRBD2 on 5 matching bases. Germline V gene lookup returns CDR1 LNHDA and CDR2 SQIVND (reference sequence). V lost 2 bases and J 1 base, leaving 9 bases between the germline ends. The length of the CDR3 is 14 residues. The CDR3 nucleotides read TGTGCCAGTAGTATACGGGGTTCGTCCTACGAGCAGTACTTC. It yields the protein CASSIRGSSYEQYF.

The V gene is TRBV18, the J gene TRBJ2-3, with D possibly TRBD2 on 6 matching bases. Per the germline V gene, CDR1 is KGHSH and CDR2 is LQKENI. The CDR3 is 16 amino acids. The germline V and J ends were trimmed by 6 bases and 0 bases, with 16 bases remaining between them. The CDR3 DNA reads as TGTGCCAGCTCGGCGTTGGAGGGATCTAGCACAGATACGCAGTATTTT. Protein product: CASSALEGSSTDTQYF.

The chain employs TRBV6-5 and TRBJ1-5; D is possibly TRBD1 (5 bases). Per the germline V gene, CDR1 is MNHEY and CDR2 is SVGAGI. This CDR3 contains 13 residues. With 6 bases removed from V and 7 bases from J, the gap between germline ends came to 13 bases. CDR3 loop: CASRGGVRQPQHF. CDR3 DNA sequence: TGTGCCAGCAGGGGAGGGGTAAGGCAGCCCCAGCATTTT.

This clone has a single count. The gene calls are TRBV28 and TRBJ1-5; D may be TRBD1 (6 bases). V was pared by 6 bases and J by 9 bases, with 21 bases between. The CDR3 has 15 residues. Germline V gene data show CDR1 as MDHEN and CDR2 as SYDVKM. CDR3 loop: CASSYTGGRGTPQHF. CDR3 nucleotides: TGTGCCAGCAGCTATACCGGGGGGCGCGGTACGCCCCAGCATTTT.

The V and J genes are TRBV11-1 and TRBJ2-1; 9 bases are a match to TRBD2. From germline, CDR1 is SGHAT and CDR2 FQDESV (reference sequence). The CDR3 consists of 14 residues. V dropped 4 bases and J dropped 4; count of bases not matched to a gene: 2. The CDR3 DNA reads TGTGCCAGCAGCTCTAGCGGGGAATACAATGAGCAGTTCTTC. It encodes CASSSSGEYNEQFF.

As for this clone: At the DNA level, this CDR3 is encoded by other sequences in the same sample as well. V is TRBV9 and J is TRBJ2-7; TRBD2 agrees at 13 bases. The trim removed 0 bases at V and 3 bases at J, leaving 0 bases unmatched. The CDR3 consists of 15 residues. Looked up from germline, CDR1 is SGDLS and CDR2 is YYNGEE. CDR3 amino acids: CASSVGTSGSYEQYF. In DNA form, the CDR3 reads TGTGCCAGCAGCGTAGGGACTAGCGGGAGCTACGAGCAGTACTTC. Together with reference TRBV9 and TRBJ2-7, the CDR3 gives the full variable domain: DSGVTQTPKHLITATGQRVTLRCSPRSGDLSVYWYQQSLDQGLQFLIQYYNGEERAKGNILERFSAQQFPDLHSELNLSSLELGDSALYFCASSVGTSGSYEQYFGPGTRLTVT.

The chain carries TRBV5-1 and TRBJ1-2; 9 bases align to TRBD1. V was pared by 4 bases and J by 4 bases, with 11 bases of the junction left unmatched. The CDR3 has 16 amino acids. CDR1 and CDR2 (germline): SGHRS, YFSETQ. The CDR3 here is CASSRDGQGLGYGYTF. The CDR3 nucleotides read TGCGCCAGCAGCCGCGACGGACAGGGGCTTGGCTATGGCTACACCTTC.

The chain uses TRBV5-5 and TRBJ2-4, with D tentatively TRBD1 (7 bases). Per germline, CDR1 SGHKS and CDR2 YYEKEE (reference sequence). The CDR3 runs 17 residues. V lost 0 bases, J lost 0 bases, and 13 bases lay in between. The CDR3 nucleotides are TGTGCCAGCAGCTTGGAGTCAGGGGGAGGAGCCAAAAACATTCAGTACTTC. It encodes CASSLESGGGAKNIQYF.

The V call is TRBV11-3, the J call TRBJ1-4, with TRBD1 as a possible D gene (6 bases). The CDR3 loop spans 16 amino acids. The germline CDR1 and CDR2 sequences are SGHNT and YENEEA. V lost 4 bases to trimming and J lost 5 bases, with 17 bases between them. The CDR3: CASSYAGTPINEKLFF. In nucleotides, the CDR3 is TGTGCCAGCAGCTACGCCGGGACACCCATAAATGAAAAACTGTTTTTT.

The chain is built from TRBV18 and TRBJ1-2; a weak D match, TRBD1 (5 bases). The CDR3 is 15 residues long. Trimming stripped 4 bases from V and 8 bases from J, with 20 bases between. CDR1 and CDR2 (germline): KGHSH, LQKENI. In DNA form, the CDR3 reads TGTGCCAGCTCACAAGAAATACAGGCGGGAGACGGCTACACCTTC. Protein product: CASSQEIQAGDGYTF.

V gene TRBV14 combines with J gene TRBJ2-3; 10 bases agree with TRBD2. After removal of 5 bases from V and 0 bases from J, the junction contained 8 bases not matched to a gene. Germline values: CDR1 SGHDN, CDR2 FVKESK. This CDR3 is 17 amino acids long. This chain's CDR3 is CASSSLAGGLSTDTQYF. In DNA, the CDR3 is TGTGCCAGCAGCTCCTTAGCGGGGGGCCTTAGCACAGATACGCAGTATTTT.

The rearrangement joins TRBV19 to TRBJ1-3; a weak D match, TRBD1 (5 bases). Germline loops: CDR1 LNHDA, CDR2 SQIVND (reference sequence). Deletions cut 10 bases from V and 4 bases from J, with 14 bases between. CDR3 length equals 13 residues. CDR3 bases: TGTGCCACCACCGGGGGAACGGGAAACACCATATATTTT. It encodes CATTGGTGNTIYF.

This clone was counted once. The chain has TRBV10-1 and TRBJ2-1; TRBD2 matches at 12 bases. Germline loops: CDR1 WNHNN, CDR2 SYGVQD (reference sequence). The CDR3 sequence is 17 residues long. V trimming: 6 bases; J trimming: 0 bases; junction bases outside the gene matches: 6. The CDR3 DNA is TGCGCCAGCAGCCGTAAGACTAGCGGGGGCTCCTACAATGAGCAGTTCTTC. As protein: CASSRKTSGGSYNEQFF.

This sequence joins TRBV28 and TRBJ2-7; D perhaps matches TRBD2 (6 bases). The germline CDR1 and CDR2 sequences are MDHEN and SYDVKM. The CDR3 sequence is 16 residues long. V was trimmed by 3 bases and J by 5 bases, leaving 20 bases between them. The DNA of the CDR3 is TGTGCCAGCAGTTTGGTTGCCCGGGGACGGACTAACGAGCAGTACTTC. It is translated as CASSLVARGRTNEQYF.

The chain recombines TRBV29-1 with TRBJ1-2; maybe TRBD1 (5 bases). Trimming shortened V by 2 bases and J by 4 bases, and 11 bases separated the two germline ends. CDR1 is SQVTM and CDR2 is ANQGSEA in the germline V gene. The CDR3 totals 13 residues. DNA for the CDR3: TGCAGCGTTGAACCTCATGACAGCTATGGCTACACCTTC. Protein sequence: CSVEPHDSYGYTF.

The rearrangement joins TRBV7-8 to TRBJ1-2; 9 bases are shared with TRBD1. With 5 bases clipped from V and 8 bases from J, the junction kept 3 bases outside the gene matches. Germline CDR1 reads SGHVS; CDR2 reads FQNEAQ. The CDR3 is made up of 12 amino acids. CDR3: CASSPGTGGYTF. Written as DNA, the CDR3 is TGTGCCAGCAGCCCTGGGACAGGGGGCTACACCTTC.

With respect to this clone: Different DNA sequences within this sample yield the same CDR3. The chain couples TRBV30 to TRBJ1-1; D ambiguous. The CDR3 totals 13 residues. Germline V gene lookup returns CDR1 GTSNPN and CDR2 SVGIG (reference sequence). V was clipped by 3 bases and J by 0 bases, with 8 bases between them. Here the CDR3 reads CAWSPRLNTEAFF. CDR3 in DNA: TGTGCCTGGAGCCCCAGGCTGAACACTGAAGCTTTCTTT.

The chain combines TRBV28 with TRBJ1-5, with D uncertain. The germline gives CDR1 MDHEN, CDR2 SYDVKM. The length of the CDR3 is 16 residues. With 0 bases removed from V and 4 bases from J, the gap between germline ends came to 13 bases. The DNA for the CDR3 is TGTGCCAGCAGTTTATGGGAGGGAAATGGGAATCAGCCCCAGCATTTT. As protein: CASSLWEGNGNQPQHF.

V is TRBV29-1 and J is TRBJ1-2; no reliable D call. CDR3 length: 11 amino acids. Between the trimmed V and J ends, which lost 6 bases and 8 bases, there was a span of 13 bases. Germline V gene data show CDR1 as SQVTM and CDR2 as ANQGSEA. DNA of the CDR3: TGCAGCGTGAACAGTTTTTGGGGCTACACCTTC. This encodes CSVNSFWGYTF. Using reference TRBV29-1 and TRBJ1-2 for the parts outside the CDR3, the full variable domain is SAVISQKPSRDICQRGTSLTIQCQVDSQVTMMFWYRQQPGQSLTLIATANQGSEATYESGFVIDKFPISRPNLTFSTLTVSNMSPEDSSIYLCSVNSFWGYTFGSGTRLTVV.

CDR3 bases: TGCGCCAGCGGTCCGACTAGCGGGGGGCCCGAGCAGTACTTC. Translated: CASGPTSGGPEQYF. This chain links TRBV4-1 with TRBJ2-7, with 13 nucleotides matching TRBD2. Germline V gene data show CDR1 as MGHRA and CDR2 as YSYEKL. Unmatched junction bases numbered 7, after V lost 8 bases and J lost 6 bases. This CDR3 has 14 residues.

The gene calls are TRBV27 and TRBJ1-6; 9 bases agree with TRBD1. Germline V gene lookup returns CDR1 MNHEY and CDR2 SMNVEV (reference sequence). Trimming at V came to 7 bases and at J to 6 bases, leaving 10 bases not matched to a gene. The CDR3 has 16 amino acids. As DNA, the CDR3 is TGTGCCAGCACCCCGGGACAGGGCTATCCTAATTCACCCCTCCACTTT. Its protein is CASTPGQGYPNSPLHF.

The V gene is TRBV9, the J gene TRBJ1-5; possibly TRBD1 for D (5 bases). Trimming removed 0 bases at V and 8 bases at J, with 15 bases between. This CDR3 region has 15 residues. CDR1 is SGDLS, CDR2 YYNGEE, per germline. Here the CDR3 DNA reads TGTGCCAGCAGCGTAGGGCACAGGCGCCTTGAGCCCCAGCATTTT. This encodes CASSVGHRRLEPQHF. The whole variable domain, filled in from reference TRBV9 and TRBJ1-5, reads DSGVTQTPKHLITATGQRVTLRCSPRSGDLSVYWYQQSLDQGLQFLIQYYNGEERAKGNILERFSAQQFPDLHSELNLSSLELGDSALYFCASSVGHRRLEPQHFGDGTRLSIL.

The gene calls are TRBV12-3 or TRBV12-4 and TRBJ2-7; D remains unclear. The CDR3 sequence is 13 residues long. V was pared by 7 bases and J by 3 bases, with 13 bases between. CDR3 DNA sequence: TGTGCCAGCACCCATGGTCCTAACTACGAGCAGTACTTC. It specifies CASTHGPNYEQYF.